This T cell receptor (beta chain) appears in the sequencing data of a study of T cells after yellow fever vaccination. CDR1 and CDR2 from the germline V gene are SGHNT and YENEEA. The CDR3 is 15 residues long. Trimming pared 4 bases from V and 3 bases from J, leaving 15 bases between. 5'RACE template switching produced TCR cDNA carrying a universal primer site and UMIs. In TCRdb, the 5' RACE reads were re-called with MiXCR into one record per CDR3 protein. The data hold over 150,000 distinct CDR3 sequences, with 6.5% to 8.5% observed a single time. Study-wide findings and caveats: Of the clonotypes, a small share occurred in both CD4 and CD8 compartments.

In this sample, this clonotype turned up a few times. What it binds is unknown. J is TRBJ1-1 and V is TRBV11-3, with TRBD1 as a possible D gene (6 bases). The source is a man between 18 and 35 years old who received the YFV17D yellow fever vaccine. The sample here was CD4+ T cells sorted from PBMCs, taken less than 6 days after the first yellow fever vaccination. As DNA, the CDR3 is TGTGCCAGCAGCTCCGCCGCGAGGGGGGACACTGAAGCTTTCTTT. Its translation: CASSSAARGDTEAFF.